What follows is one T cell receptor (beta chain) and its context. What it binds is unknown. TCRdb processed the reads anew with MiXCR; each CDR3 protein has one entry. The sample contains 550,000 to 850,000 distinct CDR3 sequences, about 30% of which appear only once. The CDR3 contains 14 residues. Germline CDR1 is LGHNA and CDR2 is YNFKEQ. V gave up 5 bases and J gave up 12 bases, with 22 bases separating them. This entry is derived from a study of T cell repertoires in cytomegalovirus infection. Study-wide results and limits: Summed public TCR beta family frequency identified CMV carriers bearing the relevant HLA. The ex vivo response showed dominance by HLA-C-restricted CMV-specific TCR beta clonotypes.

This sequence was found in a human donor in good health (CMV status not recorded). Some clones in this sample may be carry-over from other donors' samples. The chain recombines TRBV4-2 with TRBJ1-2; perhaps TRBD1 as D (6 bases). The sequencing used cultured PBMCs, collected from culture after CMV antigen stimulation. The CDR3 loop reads CASSSLSTGSRDTF. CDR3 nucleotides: TGTGCCAGCAGCTCCCTTTCAACAGGGAGTCGGGACACCTTC.